The source of this T cell receptor (beta chain) is a study of metastatic and nonmetastatic thyroid tumors. TCRdb re-analyzed the PCR reads using MiXCR. The sample has 91,000 or so clones; about 13% are singletons. Trimming cost V 2 bases and J 0 bases, with 7 bases left between them. This CDR3 spans 15 amino acids. The germline V gene encodes CDR1 LNHDA and CDR2 SQIVND (reference sequence). None of the patients had undergone any treatment ahead of thyroid surgery. This clone was seen many times. The chain carries TRBV19 and TRBJ2-2; D is unclear. This TCR was sampled from a female donor with papillary thyroid cancer or a benign thyroid nodule (not recorded which). Some clones in this sample may be carry-over from other donors' samples. Sequenced sample: blood. The CDR3: CASSIRRANTGELFF. The DNA of the CDR3 is TGTGCCAGTAGTATACGCCGGGCGAACACCGGGGAGCTGTTTTTT.